These T cell receptor beta chains were read from a single sample in a study of T cells after yellow fever vaccination. TCRdb reanalysed the 5' RACE reads using MiXCR and keeps one entry per CDR3 protein. The sample has over 150,000 distinct CDR3 sequences, about 6.2% seen once. The specimen was CD4+ T cells sorted from PBMCs, collected on the day of the first yellow fever vaccination. These receptors were obtained from a man aged 18 to 35 who received the YFV17D yellow fever vaccine. CDR3s include the opening cysteine and the closing phenylalanine or tryptophan. The D gene is left open where the match is weak. The size of a clone is reported for some rows only, either as once, few or many, or as a class for expanded clones.

CDR3 length: 13
clone size: many
D gene: TRBD1
J gene: TRBJ1-5
V gene: TRBV4-3
CDR3 protein: CASSPTGIQPQHF
CDR3 DNA: TGCGCCAGCAGCCCGACAGGGATTCAGCCCCAGCATTTT

CDR3 length: 17
clone size: -
D gene: TRBD2
J gene: TRBJ2-5
V gene: TRBV7-2
CDR3 protein: CASSLVIGTSVQETQYF
CDR3 DNA: TGTGCCAGCAGCTTAGTGATCGGGACTAGCGTCCAAGAGACCCAGTACTTC

CDR3 length: 15
clone size: few
D gene: -
J gene: TRBJ1-4
V gene: TRBV20-1
CDR3 protein: CSARGAEATNEKLFF
CDR3 DNA: TGCAGTGCTAGAGGTGCAGAAGCAACTAATGAAAAACTGTTTTTT

CDR3 length: 15
clone size: many
D gene: -
J gene: TRBJ2-5
V gene: TRBV20-1
CDR3 protein: CSATPARGDQETQYF
CDR3 DNA: TGCAGTGCAACCCCCGCCAGAGGGGATCAAGAGACCCAGTACTTC

CDR3 length: 17
clone size: few
D gene: -
J gene: TRBJ2-1
V gene: TRBV29-1
CDR3 protein: CSVEGRVGFGSYNEQFF
CDR3 DNA: TGCAGCGTAGAAGGACGGGTGGGTTTTGGCTCCTACAATGAGCAGTTCTTC

CDR3 length: 14
clone size: few
D gene: TRBD1
J gene: TRBJ2-5
V gene: TRBV7-2
CDR3 protein: CASSFDRAQETQYF
CDR3 DNA: TGTGCCAGCAGCTTCGACAGGGCCCAAGAGACCCAGTACTTC

CDR3 length: 12
clone size: few
D gene: TRBD1
J gene: TRBJ1-1
V gene: TRBV6-1
CDR3 protein: CASSERDRGAFF
CDR3 DNA: TGTGCCAGCAGTGAGAGGGACAGGGGAGCTTTCTTT

CDR3 length: 15
clone size: many
D gene: TRBD2
J gene: TRBJ2-5
V gene: TRBV20-1
CDR3 protein: CSARGGSGSRETQYF
CDR3 DNA: TGCAGTGCTAGAGGGGGTAGCGGGAGTAGAGAGACCCAGTACTTC

CDR3 length: 15
clone size: -
D gene: TRBD1
J gene: TRBJ1-2
V gene: TRBV12-3/TRBV12-4
CDR3 protein: CASSNRDREYSGYTF
CDR3 DNA: TGTGCCAGCAGTAACCGGGACAGGGAGTATTCTGGCTACACCTTC

CDR3 length: 15
clone size: few
D gene: -
J gene: TRBJ2-7
V gene: TRBV3-1
CDR3 protein: CASSQGTLTSYEQYF
CDR3 DNA: TGTGCCAGCAGCCAAGGGACACTGACATCCTACGAGCAGTACTTC

CDR3 length: 16
clone size: -
D gene: -
J gene: TRBJ2-2
V gene: TRBV6-2/TRBV6-3
CDR3 protein: CASRPTGWGYTGELFF
CDR3 DNA: TGTGCCAGCAGACCGACGGGTTGGGGATACACCGGGGAGCTGTTTTTT

CDR3 length: 12
clone size: many
D gene: -
J gene: TRBJ1-1
V gene: TRBV5-6
CDR3 protein: CASSVLEGEAFF
CDR3 DNA: TGTGCCAGCAGCGTATTGGAGGGTGAAGCTTTCTTT

CDR3 length: 15
clone size: few
D gene: -
J gene: TRBJ2-1
V gene: TRBV11-2
CDR3 protein: CASSPSPAERDEQFF
CDR3 DNA: TGTGCCAGCAGCCCAAGCCCGGCGGAGCGCGACGAGCAGTTCTTC

CDR3 length: 16
clone size: few
D gene: -
J gene: TRBJ1-2
V gene: TRBV3-1
CDR3 protein: CASSQDHQGLVYGYTF
CDR3 DNA: TGTGCCAGCAGCCAAGATCACCAGGGCCTCGTTTATGGCTACACCTTC

CDR3 length: 17
clone size: -
D gene: -
J gene: TRBJ2-1
V gene: TRBV4-3
CDR3 protein: CASSQWGGGLGYNEQFF
CDR3 DNA: TGCGCCAGCAGCCAATGGGGGGGGGGCTTAGGCTACAATGAGCAGTTCTTC

CDR3 length: 15
clone size: many
D gene: TRBD2
J gene: TRBJ2-3
V gene: TRBV18
CDR3 protein: CASSPPSGGSDTQYF
CDR3 DNA: TGTGCCAGCTCACCACCTAGCGGGGGGTCAGATACGCAGTATTTT

CDR3 length: 16
clone size: many
D gene: TRBD1
J gene: TRBJ2-5
V gene: TRBV7-9
CDR3 protein: CASSLGDRGQQETQYF
CDR3 DNA: TGTGCCAGCAGCTTAGGAGACAGGGGGCAACAAGAGACCCAGTACTTC

CDR3 length: 18
clone size: -
D gene: TRBD2
J gene: TRBJ2-3
V gene: TRBV5-1
CDR3 protein: CASRSGTSGGAATDTQYF
CDR3 DNA: TGCGCCAGCAGGTCCGGGACTAGCGGGGGGGCCGCTACAGATACGCAGTATTTT

CDR3 length: 16
clone size: few
D gene: TRBD2
J gene: TRBJ2-2
V gene: TRBV12-3/TRBV12-4
CDR3 protein: CASRGTSGGVYGELFF
CDR3 DNA: TGTGCCAGCAGGGGTACTAGCGGGGGGGTTTACGGGGAGCTGTTTTTT

CDR3 length: 12
clone size: many
D gene: TRBD1
J gene: TRBJ2-3
V gene: TRBV29-1
CDR3 protein: CSSTGRTDTQYF
CDR3 DNA: TGCAGCTCGACAGGGCGCACAGATACGCAGTATTTT

CDR3 length: 16
clone size: many
D gene: TRBD2
J gene: TRBJ2-3
V gene: TRBV7-2
CDR3 protein: CASSPGLAGFTDTQYF
CDR3 DNA: TGTGCCAGCAGCCCAGGACTAGCGGGGTTTACAGATACGCAGTATTTT

CDR3 length: 15
clone size: -
D gene: TRBD1
J gene: TRBJ2-3
V gene: TRBV19
CDR3 protein: CASSLTGHVSDTQYF
CDR3 DNA: TGTGCCAGTAGTTTGACAGGGCATGTTTCAGATACGCAGTATTTT

CDR3 length: 15
clone size: many
D gene: TRBD1
J gene: TRBJ2-2
V gene: TRBV2
CDR3 protein: CASSGQGAYTGELFF
CDR3 DNA: TGTGCCAGCAGTGGACAGGGGGCGTACACCGGGGAGCTGTTTTTT

CDR3 length: 14
clone size: many
D gene: TRBD1
J gene: TRBJ2-1
V gene: TRBV23-1
CDR3 protein: CASRGTGARNEQFF
CDR3 DNA: TGCGCCAGCAGGGGAACAGGGGCGCGCAATGAGCAGTTCTTC

CDR3 length: 18
clone size: -
D gene: -
J gene: TRBJ2-3
V gene: TRBV19
CDR3 protein: CASSKEGQRVVGTDTQYF
CDR3 DNA: TGTGCCAGTAGTAAGGAGGGACAGCGGGTTGTCGGCACAGATACGCAGTATTTT

CDR3 length: 16
clone size: -
D gene: -
J gene: TRBJ1-1
V gene: TRBV10-3
CDR3 protein: CAISGNGSRMNTEAFF
CDR3 DNA: TGTGCCATCAGTGGTAACGGGTCTCGTATGAACACTGAAGCTTTCTTT

CDR3 length: 14
clone size: many
D gene: TRBD1
J gene: TRBJ2-5
V gene: TRBV5-1
CDR3 protein: CASRRGQPQETQYF
CDR3 DNA: TGCGCCAGCAGACGGGGACAGCCCCAAGAGACCCAGTACTTC

CDR3 length: 14
clone size: few
D gene: TRBD2
J gene: TRBJ2-3
V gene: TRBV12-3/TRBV12-4
CDR3 protein: CASSFASGGDTQYF
CDR3 DNA: TGTGCCAGCAGTTTCGCTAGCGGGGGAGATACGCAGTATTTT

CDR3 length: 14
clone size: -
D gene: TRBD1
J gene: TRBJ1-5
V gene: TRBV20-1
CDR3 protein: CSALTGGGYQPQHF
CDR3 DNA: TGCAGTGCCCTTACAGGGGGCGGTTATCAGCCCCAGCATTTT

CDR3 length: 11
clone size: few
D gene: -
J gene: TRBJ2-1
V gene: TRBV20-1
CDR3 protein: CSARVRRLKFF
CDR3 DNA: TGCAGTGCTAGAGTTAGGCGCCTCAAGTTCTTC

CDR3 length: 14
clone size: -
D gene: -
J gene: TRBJ1-1
V gene: TRBV7-2
CDR3 protein: CASSPWAGTTEAFF
CDR3 DNA: TGTGCCAGCAGTCCCTGGGCAGGGACCACTGAAGCTTTCTTT

CDR3 length: 15
clone size: -
D gene: TRBD1
J gene: TRBJ2-3
V gene: TRBV5-4
CDR3 protein: CASSFRGGRTDTQYF
CDR3 DNA: TGTGCCAGCAGCTTTAGAGGGGGCCGCACAGATACGCAGTATTTT

CDR3 length: 20
clone size: few
D gene: TRBD2
J gene: TRBJ2-2
V gene: TRBV12-3/TRBV12-4
CDR3 protein: CASSLGLVAGVEGNTGELFF
CDR3 DNA: TGTGCCAGCAGTTTAGGATTAGTAGCGGGGGTCGAAGGGAACACCGGGGAGCTGTTTTTT

CDR3 length: 15
clone size: many
D gene: TRBD1
J gene: TRBJ2-1
V gene: TRBV5-1
CDR3 protein: CASSSGQGLDNEQFF
CDR3 DNA: TGCGCCAGCAGCTCGGGACAGGGGCTGGACAATGAGCAGTTCTTC

CDR3 length: 13
clone size: few
D gene: -
J gene: TRBJ2-7
V gene: TRBV2
CDR3 protein: CASSEYTAKLEYF
CDR3 DNA: TGTGCCAGCAGTGAATATACCGCCAAGCTGGAGTACTTC

CDR3 length: 16
clone size: many
D gene: -
J gene: TRBJ2-3
V gene: TRBV2
CDR3 protein: CASRASAVGSTDTQYF
CDR3 DNA: TGTGCCAGCAGAGCTTCTGCGGTTGGAAGCACAGATACGCAGTATTTT

CDR3 length: 13
clone size: few
D gene: -
J gene: TRBJ2-7
V gene: TRBV3-1
CDR3 protein: CASSQDLNDEQYF
CDR3 DNA: TGTGCCAGCAGCCAAGATCTTAATGACGAGCAGTACTTC

CDR3 length: 13
clone size: -
D gene: -
J gene: TRBJ1-1
V gene: TRBV27
CDR3 protein: CASGQRRNTEAFF
CDR3 DNA: TGTGCCAGCGGCCAAAGGAGGAACACTGAAGCTTTCTTT

CDR3 length: 17
clone size: few
D gene: TRBD1
J gene: TRBJ1-4
V gene: TRBV5-1
CDR3 protein: CASSLGPSRDRGEKLFF
CDR3 DNA: TGCGCCAGCAGCTTGGGCCCATCCCGGGACAGGGGTGAAAAACTGTTTTTT

CDR3 length: 16
clone size: -
D gene: TRBD2
J gene: TRBJ2-3
V gene: TRBV6-1
CDR3 protein: CASRTSGGASTDTQYF
CDR3 DNA: TGTGCCAGCCGGACTAGCGGGGGGGCTAGCACAGATACGCAGTATTTT

CDR3 length: 11
clone size: many
D gene: -
J gene: TRBJ1-4
V gene: TRBV20-1
CDR3 protein: CSAEPGEKLFF
CDR3 DNA: TGCAGTGCGGAGCCGGGAGAAAAACTGTTTTTT

CDR3 length: 16
clone size: many
D gene: TRBD2
J gene: TRBJ2-3
V gene: TRBV5-4
CDR3 protein: CASSLRLAGDSDTQYF
CDR3 DNA: TGTGCCAGCAGCTTGAGGCTAGCGGGGGATTCAGATACGCAGTATTTT

CDR3 length: 14
clone size: many
D gene: -
J gene: TRBJ2-1
V gene: TRBV7-3
CDR3 protein: CASSPGGGRNEQFF
CDR3 DNA: TGTGCCAGCAGTCCCGGCGGGGGCCGAAATGAGCAGTTCTTC

CDR3 length: 14
clone size: few
D gene: -
J gene: TRBJ2-5
V gene: TRBV2
CDR3 protein: CASSWGGYQETQYF
CDR3 DNA: TGTGCCAGCAGTTGGGGGGGCTACCAAGAGACCCAGTACTTC

CDR3 length: 15
clone size: -
D gene: -
J gene: TRBJ2-3
V gene: TRBV5-1
CDR3 protein: CASSLGVSVTDTQYF
CDR3 DNA: TGCGCCAGCAGCTTGGGGGTTTCAGTCACAGATACGCAGTATTTT

CDR3 length: 13
clone size: many
D gene: -
J gene: TRBJ2-1
V gene: TRBV28
CDR3 protein: CATLRDSYNEQFF
CDR3 DNA: TGTGCCACCCTGCGGGATTCCTACAATGAGCAGTTCTTC

CDR3 length: 13
clone size: few
D gene: -
J gene: TRBJ2-7
V gene: TRBV7-2
CDR3 protein: CASSERPTYEQYF
CDR3 DNA: TGTGCCAGCAGCGAGCGGCCTACCTACGAGCAGTACTTC

CDR3 length: 19
clone size: few
D gene: TRBD2
J gene: TRBJ2-1
V gene: TRBV20-1
CDR3 protein: CSATPRTSGGPSSYNEQFF
CDR3 DNA: TGCAGTGCTACACCTCGGACTAGCGGGGGGCCCAGCTCCTACAATGAGCAGTTCTTC

CDR3 length: 16
clone size: -
D gene: -
J gene: TRBJ1-3
V gene: TRBV6-1
CDR3 protein: CASRQSLTVSGNTIYF
CDR3 DNA: TGTGCCAGCAGGCAATCCCTAACAGTCTCTGGAAACACCATATATTTT

CDR3 length: 12
clone size: many
D gene: TRBD1
J gene: TRBJ1-2
V gene: TRBV7-9
CDR3 protein: CASSDRGYGYTF
CDR3 DNA: TGTGCCAGCAGCGACAGGGGATATGGCTACACCTTC

CDR3 length: 15
clone size: many
D gene: TRBD1
J gene: TRBJ2-5
V gene: TRBV7-6
CDR3 protein: CASSLRQGFQETQYF
CDR3 DNA: TGTGCCAGCAGCCTACGACAGGGATTTCAAGAGACCCAGTACTTC

CDR3 length: 13
clone size: -
D gene: -
J gene: TRBJ1-5
V gene: TRBV2
CDR3 protein: CASGGYSNQPQHF
CDR3 DNA: TGTGCCAGCGGGGGGTATAGCAATCAGCCCCAGCATTTT

CDR3 length: 15
clone size: many
D gene: TRBD2
J gene: TRBJ2-3
V gene: TRBV5-1
CDR3 protein: CASSDKRGGEDTQYF
CDR3 DNA: TGCGCCAGCAGCGATAAGCGGGGGGGCGAAGATACGCAGTATTTT

CDR3 length: 14
clone size: few
D gene: -
J gene: TRBJ2-7
V gene: TRBV12-3/TRBV12-4
CDR3 protein: CASSLMAGPYEQYF
CDR3 DNA: TGTGCCAGCAGTTTGATGGCCGGACCCTACGAGCAGTACTTC

CDR3 length: 14
clone size: few
D gene: -
J gene: TRBJ1-2
V gene: TRBV10-3
CDR3 protein: CAINPDGSNYGYTF
CDR3 DNA: TGTGCCATCAACCCCGACGGATCCAACTATGGCTACACCTTC

CDR3 length: 15
clone size: -
D gene: TRBD2
J gene: TRBJ2-2
V gene: TRBV19
CDR3 protein: CASSMPAGGTGELFF
CDR3 DNA: TGTGCCAGTAGTATGCCGGCGGGGGGTACCGGGGAGCTGTTTTTT

CDR3 length: 13
clone size: few
D gene: -
J gene: TRBJ2-4
V gene: TRBV3-1
CDR3 protein: CASSPKPLNIQYF
CDR3 DNA: TGTGCCAGCAGCCCGAAGCCTTTAAACATTCAGTACTTC